A selection of T cell receptor beta chains follows, all from one sample in a study of blood T cell repertoires in COVID-19. TCRdb keeps only in-frame clones here, not all; method: immunoSEQ multiplex PCR. The repertoire holds fewer than 30,000 clones, with 70% to 90% as singletons. Specimen: peripheral blood. The receptors here all came from a woman of 80 years or more with COVID-19, enrolled during active disease. Each CDR3 is given without its conserved first and last residue.

V	J	length	CDR3
TRBV29-1	TRBJ2-2	10	SVKTNTGELF
TRBV25-1	TRBJ2-1	11	ASSQTSGGEQF
TRBV9	TRBJ2-5	10	ASSPQEETQY
TRBV15	TRBJ2-5	15	ATSRVPLGGFQETQY
TRBV7-8	TRBJ2-7	12	ASSLVTGANEQY
TRBV23-1	TRBJ1-6	17	ASSQPGTGDFSYNSPLH
TRBV6-6	TRBJ1-2	15	ASSLRAGTPSGGGYT
TRBV21-1	TRBJ1-1	11	ARLDWVNTEAF
TRBV5-1	TRBJ2-3	12	ASARQTSTDTQY
TRBV28	TRBJ1-4	11	ASRVTGAEKLF
TRBV3-1/TRBV3-2	TRBJ2-5	12	ASSHRTGQETQY
TRBV23-1	TRBJ1-4	16	ASSQLRDPGQPNEKLF
TRBV3-1/TRBV3-2	TRBJ1-3	15	ASSPRSNLLFGNTIY
TRBV5-5	TRBJ1-2	12	ASRTPGQRPGYT
TRBV4-1	TRBJ1-1	12	ASSQDQGGRKAF
TRBV7-9	TRBJ1-1	12	ASSLTAMNTEAF
TRBV11-2	TRBJ1-6	14	ASSLDASSYNSPLH
TRBV11-3	TRBJ2-1	16	ASSLGGLAGKAIDEQF
TRBV30	TRBJ2-7	12	AWRASGTSYEQY
TRBV15	TRBJ2-1	18	ATSGLGLAGSKGGYNEQF
TRBV10-3	TRBJ1-2	10	AISPAGDGYT
TRBV4-2	TRBJ2-1	14	ASSQAGTSGYNEQF
TRBV24-1	TRBJ2-1	16	ATSDWGRLAGGNNEQF
TRBV30	TRBJ2-2	12	AIERGGPGGELF
TRBV3-1/TRBV3-2	TRBJ2-1	11	ASSSRGYNEQF
TRBV15	TRBJ2-2	12	ATKGQGNTGELF
TRBV24-1	TRBJ1-2	12	ATSDPTVNYGYT
TRBV2	TRBJ2-7	12	ASSEGAKNYEQY
TRBV1	TRBJ2-3	15	TSSQGGGLCSTDTQY
TRBV9	TRBJ2-1	10	ASSVRSDEQF
TRBV9	TRBJ1-1	13	ASSPWTGGDTEAF
TRBV6-5	TRBJ2-2	13	ASSLAGAGTGELF
TRBV27	TRBJ1-2	12	ASRGRDTGYGYT
TRBV3-1/TRBV3-2	TRBJ1-1	12	ASSQTGGNTEAF
TRBV6-5	TRBJ2-5	13	ASSTGWAGKETQY
TRBV7-9	TRBJ1-1	12	ASSFTGVGTEAF
TRBV5-1	TRBJ2-5	12	ASSLGGPQETQY
TRBV30	TRBJ2-5	9	AWSPMETQY
TRBV15	TRBJ1-4	13	ATSRDRGVNEKLF
TRBV5-6	TRBJ2-3	10	ASSQGGNTQY
TRBV27	TRBJ1-5	12	ASSPGRYNQPQH
TRBV30	TRBJ1-1	10	AWIGGFTEAF
TRBV28	TRBJ2-1	14	ASSHSGTGGFDEQF
TRBV6-1	TRBJ2-1	16	ASSEVAGRRGSYNEQF
TRBV19	TRBJ1-6	15	ASSNGHRGGRNSPLH
TRBV10-3	TRBJ1-5	12	AISNDRRNQPQH
TRBV7-2	TRBJ2-5	13	ASSSPGQGGETQY
TRBV5-4	TRBJ2-3	13	ASSKTGADTDTQY
TRBV5-1	TRBJ1-2	13	ASSLGGTANYGYT
TRBV11-2	TRBJ1-6	14	ASSLGTGQTNSPLH